This entry features one T cell receptor beta chain sequence. What it recognizes is unknown. The libraries of TRB cDNA were constructed through 5' RACE using UMI labels. TCRdb reprocessed the 5' RACE reads and stores each CDR3 protein as one record, lacking DNA. Its clone listing holds approximately 89,000 distinct CDR3 sequences. CDR3 length: 13 amino acids. CDR1 and CDR2 from the germline V gene are DFQATT and SNEGSKA (reference sequence). This sample was taken from a study of CXCR3-negative and CXCR3-positive naive CD8 T cells. Notes on the study in general: CXCR3-positive naive cells carried more hydrophobic TRB CDR3s than CXCR3-negative naive cells did.

The specimen was naive CXCR3+ CD8+ T cells from blood. The subset: CD45RO-CCR7+CD27+CD95- naive CD8+ T cells expressing CXCR3 (TNR3+). The chain is built from TRBV20-1 and TRBJ2-7. This sequence was found in a human donor in good health. Some clones in this sample may be carry-over from other donors' samples. The CDR3 is CTARTGSSYEQYF.